The sequence of this T cell receptor beta chain was determined in a study of molecular identifiers for immune sequencing clone quantification. Overall study findings and caveats: Spiked Jurkat TCR RNA originating from one cell could reportedly be identified amid roughly 970,000 naive cells. For effector cells, clones above 20 RNA copies held over 98% of molecules; for naive cells, under 1%.

The authors sorted naive CD8 T cells as CD8+CD4-CCR7+CD45RA+. Libraries of bulk TCR were made by previously described methods (with listed TCR primers). TCRdb used MiXCR to reprocess the PCR reads, holding one entry per CDR3 protein. The table lists some 580,000 distinct CDR3 sequences, approximately 24% of them singletons. Trimming stripped 3 bases from V and 2 bases from J, with 22 bases between. CDR3 length: 18 amino acids. Germline lookup yields CDR1 LGHNA and CDR2 YSLEER. This clonotype has at least ten counts. Its target is not known. This chain connects TRBV4-3 to TRBJ1-2; no firm D call. This clonotype was sampled from a human donor in good health. Some libraries in this study had Jurkat cell RNA spiked in. The sequenced sample was naive CD8+ T cells from blood, with Jurkat cell RNA spiked in. Subset denoted: FACS-sorted CD8+CD4-CCR7+CD45RA+ naive T cells. The CDR3 here is CASSQGVEYRALNYGYTF. Here the CDR3 DNA reads TGCGCCAGCAGCCAGGGCGTCGAATATAGGGCCTTGAACTATGGCTACACCTTC.